Below, 10 T cell receptor beta chains from the same sample are listed, as sequenced in a study of blood T cell repertoires in COVID-19. Clones were sequenced by immunoSEQ multiplex PCR, and TCRdb holds only the in-frame ones, with some missing. The table records around 160,000 clones, more than 80% of them present only once. Material for sequencing was peripheral blood. The origin of the receptors is a man aged 55 to 70 with acute or convalescent COVID-19.

The chain is built from TRBV6-5 and TRBJ1-3; tentatively, D is TRBD1 (5 bases). The CDR3 covers 15 residues. The V gene lost 6 bases and the J gene lost 0 bases, with 12 bases spanning the gap. Per the germline V gene, CDR1 is MNHEY and CDR2 is SVGAGI. The CDR3 region is CASRKGLLSGNTIYF. The CDR3 coding sequence is TGTGCCAGCAGAAAGGGACTGCTCTCTGGAAACACCATATATTTT.

This chain connects TRBV5-6 to TRBJ2-3; 10 bases are a match to TRBD2. The CDR3 consists of 17 residues. V lost 1 base to trimming and J lost 3 bases; unmatched junction nucleotides: 8. Germline V gives CDR1 SGHDT, CDR2 YYEEEE. CDR3 nucleotides: TGTGCCAGCAGCTTGTATCCGGGACTAGCGCGGACAGATACGCAGTATTTT. It yields the protein CASSLYPGLARTDTQYF. The whole variable domain, filled in from reference TRBV5-6 and TRBJ2-3, reads DAGVTQSPTHLIKTRGQQVTLRCSPKSGHDTVSWYQQALGQGPQFIFQYYEEEERQRGNFPDRFSGHQFPNYSSELNVNALLLGDSALYLCASSLYPGLARTDTQYFGPGTRLTVL.

Only a few counts were recorded for this clone. The genes are TRBV29-1 and TRBJ1-2; D uncertain. V was cut by 6 bases and J by 4 bases, with 21 bases left in between. The CDR3 is made up of 15 amino acids. The germline V gene has CDR1 SQVTM and CDR2 ANQGSEA. This CDR3 reads CSVEGRALVGYGYTF. CDR3 nucleotides: TGCAGCGTCGAGGGCCGGGCACTAGTCGGCTATGGCTACACCTTC.

This chain uses TRBV7-2 with TRBJ2-1; maybe TRBD2 (5 bases). CDR1 is SGHTA and CDR2 is FQGNSA in the germline V gene. CDR3 length equals 15 residues. The V end was cut by 5 bases, the J end by 5 bases, with 16 bases between. CDR3 in amino acids: CASSPGERRHNEQFF. In DNA form, the CDR3 reads TGTGCCAGCAGCCCCGGGGAGAGGAGACACAATGAGCAGTTCTTC.

The rearrangement joins TRBV5-1 to TRBJ2-2; D is possibly TRBD2 (7 bases). The V gene lost 4 bases and the J gene lost 2 bases, with 18 bases spanning the gap. This CDR3 contains 17 residues. The V gene's germline CDR1 is SGHRS and CDR2 YFSETQ. Written as DNA, the CDR3 is TGCGCCAGCAGCAGCGGGGTGCGGGGGCTAAACACCGGGGAGCTGTTTTTT. Protein product: CASSSGVRGLNTGELFF.

This clone was detected only once. V usage is TRBV6-5 and J usage is TRBJ2-3; 12 bases line up with TRBD2. The germline V gene encodes CDR1 MNHEY and CDR2 SVGAGI. V shed 9 bases and J 7 bases; nucleotides not matched to a gene: 8. The CDR3 runs to 14 residues. CDR3 residues: CASSTSGGYYTQYF. The CDR3 DNA sequence: TGTGCCAGTTCTACTAGCGGGGGGTATTATACGCAGTATTTT.

This clone was counted a single time. The chain uses TRBV6-2 or TRBV6-3 and TRBJ1-5; D ambiguous. This CDR3 spans 13 amino acids. CDR1 and CDR2 from the germline V gene are MNHEY and SVGEGT. V was pared by 3 bases and J by 4 bases, with 7 bases between. For the CDR3, the DNA is TGTGCCAGCAGTTATCGGCGGAATCAGCCCCAGCATTTT. As protein: CASSYRRNQPQHF.

The chain recombines TRBV2 with TRBJ2-2; 7 positions agree with TRBD1. J gave up 3 bases and V 4 bases, and 2 bases lay outside the gene matches. This CDR3 region has 14 residues. Germline V gene sequence: CDR1 SNHLY, CDR2 FYNNEI. For the CDR3, the DNA is TGTGCCAGCAGTGCTACAGGGGACACCGGGGAGCTGTTTTTT. Encoded protein: CASSATGDTGELFF.

The chain employs TRBV30 and TRBJ1-1; D is possibly TRBD1 (5 bases). The V end lost 2 bases, the J end lost 5 bases, and 15 bases lay between the germline ends. The germline V gene encodes CDR1 GTSNPN and CDR2 SVGIG (reference sequence). The CDR3 sequence is 14 residues long. CDR3 region: CAWSNAVRDTEAFF. The CDR3 DNA is TGTGCCTGGAGTAACGCCGTCAGGGATACTGAAGCTTTCTTT.

V gene TRBV5-6 combines with J gene TRBJ2-7, with D possibly matching TRBD2 (5 bases). V gave up 0 bases and J gave up 6 bases, with 10 bases separating them. The CDR3 length is 13 residues. The germline V gene has CDR1 SGHDT and CDR2 YYEEEE. The CDR3 sequence is CASSLGNGIEQYF. The CDR3 nucleotides read TGTGCCAGCAGCTTGGGTAACGGGATCGAGCAGTACTTC.